This T cell receptor (beta chain) was retrieved from a study of T cells after yellow fever vaccination. Overall study: Each low-cell-number fraction was prepared by means of SMART-Seq v4 Ultra Low Input.

A universal primer site and UMIs were added as TCR cDNA was made by 5'RACE template switching. MiXCR, run by TCRdb on the 5' RACE reads, gives a single entry per CDR3 protein. The data hold about 580,000 distinct CDR3 sequences, with around a sixth observed a single time. This clonotype occurred a few times. V gave up 4 bases and J gave up 0 bases; unmatched junction bases: 8. Germline lookup yields CDR1 LGHNA and CDR2 YSLEER. CDR3 length equals 17 residues. The chain combines TRBV4-3 with TRBJ2-7, with 11 bases identical to TRBD1. The sequence derives from a young man who received the YFV17D yellow fever vaccine. The sequencing here drew on PBMCs, taken 5 days after the first yellow fever vaccination. CDR3 bases: TGCGCCAGCAGCCCGGCCCCCGGGACAGGGGGCTCCTACGAGCAGTACTTC. Translating it yields CASSPAPGTGGSYEQYF.